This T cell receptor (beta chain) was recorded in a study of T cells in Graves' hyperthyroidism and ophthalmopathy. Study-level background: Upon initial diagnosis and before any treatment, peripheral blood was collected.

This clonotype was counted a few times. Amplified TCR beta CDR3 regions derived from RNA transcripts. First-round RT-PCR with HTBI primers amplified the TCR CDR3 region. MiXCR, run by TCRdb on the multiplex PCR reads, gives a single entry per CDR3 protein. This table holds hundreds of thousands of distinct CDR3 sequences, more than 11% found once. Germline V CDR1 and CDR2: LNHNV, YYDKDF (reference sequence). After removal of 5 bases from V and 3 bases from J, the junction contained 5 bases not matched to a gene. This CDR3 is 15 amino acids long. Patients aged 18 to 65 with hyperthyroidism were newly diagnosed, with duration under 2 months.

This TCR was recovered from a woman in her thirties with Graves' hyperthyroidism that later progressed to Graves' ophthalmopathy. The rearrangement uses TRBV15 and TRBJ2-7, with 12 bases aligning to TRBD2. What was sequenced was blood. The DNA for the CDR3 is TGTGCCACCAGCGTTCGACTAGCGGGAGACTACGAGCAGTACTTC. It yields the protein CATSVRLAGDYEQYF.